One and the same sample provided the 3 T cell receptor beta chains below, sequenced in a study of human T cells and chemical hapten exposure. Time point of the sample: pre-sensitization, week 0. The treatment here: therapeutic diphenylcyclopropenone sensitization with weekly scalp DPC. TCRdb redid the calling of the RACE reads with MiXCR, one entry per CDR3 protein. In the table there are around 100,000 distinct CDR3 sequences, 10% to 13% of which are singletons. The sample consisted of whole blood, taken in connection with sensitization to the hapten diphenylcyclopropenone (DPC). The receptors originated from a woman aged 60-75 years with alopecia areata. Some clones in this sample may be carry-over from other donors' samples.

The rearrangement joins TRBV2 to TRBJ2-7; a weak D match, TRBD1 (5 bases). CDR1 SNHLY and CDR2 FYNNEI come from the germline V gene. The V and J ends lost 6 bases and 4 bases respectively, with 10 bases between them. The CDR3 contains 12 residues. In DNA form, the CDR3 reads TGTGCCAGCAGCGATCAGGGTTACGAGCAGTACTTC. This translates into CASSDQGYEQYF.

This clonotype was picked up many times. J is TRBJ1-5 and V is TRBV27; D ambiguous. CDR3 length: 15 amino acids. CDR1 is MNHEY and CDR2 is SMNVEV in the germline V gene (reference sequence). V lost 2 bases and J 0 bases, leaving 8 bases between the germline ends. This CDR3 is CASSLPQISNQPQHF. CDR3 in DNA: TGTGCCAGCAGTTTACCCCAGATTAGCAATCAGCCCCAGCATTTT.

This clonotype was recorded at least ten times. CDR3: CASSPPGTRDEKLFF. In DNA form, the CDR3 reads TGTGCCAGCTCACCCCCCGGGACGAGGGATGAAAAACTGTTTTTT. The rearrangement joins TRBV18 to TRBJ1-4, with D possibly TRBD1 on 5 matching bases. The CDR3 covers 15 residues. CDR1 and CDR2 from the germline V gene are KGHSH and LQKENI. The V gene lost 3 bases and the J gene lost 6 bases, with 14 bases spanning the gap.